The subject of this entry is one T cell receptor beta chain. Its cognate antigen is unknown. Both 60 Vbeta primers and 13 Jbeta primers went into the PCR. Assay used: immunoSEQ multiplex PCR; TCRdb lists only in-frame clones, some missing. The table records about 43,000 clones, 60% to 85% of them present only once. The data are from a study of cytomegalovirus exposure and HLA in healthy donors. Study-level findings and limits: Using the classifier, cytomegalovirus status was reportedly diagnosed with high specificity and sensitivity. In an earlier analysis, productive rearrangement rates for most beta V segments clustered near 87% or 30%.

Sequencing input: PBMCs. This receptor was taken from a man aged 30 to 39 in good health and CMV-seronegative.

CDR3 protein: CASSLKTSANNEQFF. In DNA, the CDR3 is TGTGCCAGCAGTTTAAAGACTAGCGCAAACAATGAGCAGTTCTTC. The chain uses TRBV27 and TRBJ2-1; TRBD2 matches at 8 bases. CDR1 MNHEY and CDR2 SMNVEV come from the germline V gene (reference sequence). V trimming: 2 bases; J trimming: 5 bases; junction bases outside the gene matches: 5. The CDR3 spans 15 residues.